Sequencing of this T cell receptor beta chain was carried out in a study of monozygotic twins with inflammatory bowel disease. TCRdb reprocessed the 5' RACE reads and stores each CDR3 protein as one record, lacking DNA. Across some 200,000 distinct CDR3 sequences, the top ten clones capture roughly 7.7% of the sample. The germline V gene encodes CDR1 MGHRA and CDR2 YSYEKL. The CDR3 has 18 amino acids. On this clonotype itself: The antigen is unknown.

Overall study findings and caveats: On the inverse Simpson index, IBD patients scored lower for TCRbeta diversity than healthy co-twins.

Without any T cell sorting, total RNA was isolated from whole blood. This sequence originates from a human donor with ulcerative colitis or Crohn's disease, or a healthy co-twin of an affected twin (not recorded which). The chain is built from TRBV4-1 and TRBJ2-4; TCRdb's D call of TRBD2 is untestable without DNA. Source material: blood. CDR3 in amino acids: CASSQRGPGLAAVGIQYF.